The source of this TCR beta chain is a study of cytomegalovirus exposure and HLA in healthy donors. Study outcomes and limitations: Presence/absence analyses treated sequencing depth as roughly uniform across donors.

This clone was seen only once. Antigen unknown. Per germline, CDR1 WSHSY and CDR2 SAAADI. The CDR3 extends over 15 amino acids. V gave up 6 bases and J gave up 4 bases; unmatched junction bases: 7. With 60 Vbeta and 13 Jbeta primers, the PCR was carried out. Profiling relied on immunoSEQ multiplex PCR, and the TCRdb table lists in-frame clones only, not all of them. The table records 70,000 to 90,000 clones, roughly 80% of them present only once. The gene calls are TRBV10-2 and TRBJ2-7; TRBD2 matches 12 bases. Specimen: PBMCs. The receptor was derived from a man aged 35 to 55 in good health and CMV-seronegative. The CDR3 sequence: CASSKTSGRRYEQYF. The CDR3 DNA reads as TGCGCCAGCAGCAAGACTAGCGGGAGACGGTACGAGCAGTACTTC.